These T cell receptor beta chains were read from a single sample in a study of spatial heterogeneity in lung cancer. TCRdb itself ran the 5' RACE reads through MiXCR, one entry per CDR3 protein. The sample includes about 3,900 distinct CDR3 sequences, more than 10% of them seen just once. The specimen was lung tumor tissue, collected at surgery. Source of these receptors: a male donor with early-stage non-small cell lung cancer. Both conserved end residues are part of each CDR3. The order of the fields is J gene, D gene, clone size, V gene, CDR3 protein, CDR3 DNA. A D gene is named only where the DNA matches it firmly. A row's size may be missing; if present it is once, few, many or a size class.

j_call: TRBJ2-3; d_call: TRBD1; clone_size: few; v_call: TRBV20-1; cdr3_aa: CSASNPTGGTDTQYF; cdr3_nt: TGCAGTGCCAGCAACCCGACAGGGGGAACAGATACGCAGTATTTT
j_call: TRBJ1-1; d_call: -; clone_size: medium-sized; v_call: TRBV2; cdr3_aa: CASKGDQNTEAFF; cdr3_nt: TGTGCCAGCAAGGGGGATCAGAACACTGAAGCTTTCTTT
j_call: TRBJ1-1; d_call: -; clone_size: -; v_call: TRBV20-1; cdr3_aa: CRPGTGPSNTEAFF; cdr3_nt: TGCAGGCCGGGAACAGGCCCATCGAACACTGAAGCTTTCTTT
j_call: TRBJ2-3; d_call: -; clone_size: few; v_call: TRBV28; cdr3_aa: CASSTRTASTDTQYF; cdr3_nt: TGTGCCAGCAGTACCCGGACAGCAAGCACAGATACGCAGTATTTT
j_call: TRBJ1-2; d_call: TRBD1; clone_size: -; v_call: TRBV18; cdr3_aa: CASSPTGGVDLRYTF; cdr3_nt: TGTGCCAGCTCACCAACAGGGGGAGTTGACCTGCGCTACACCTTC
j_call: TRBJ1-1; d_call: -; clone_size: few; v_call: TRBV5-4; cdr3_aa: CASSLGPGGPQNTEAFF; cdr3_nt: TGTGCCAGCAGCTTGGGCCCGGGGGGTCCTCAGAACACTGAAGCTTTCTTT
j_call: TRBJ2-5; d_call: -; clone_size: few; v_call: TRBV6-4; cdr3_aa: CASSEGAGNGETQYF; cdr3_nt: TGTGCCAGCAGTGAGGGTGCGGGGAACGGGGAGACCCAGTACTTC
j_call: TRBJ2-4; d_call: -; clone_size: few; v_call: TRBV18; cdr3_aa: CASSPSGTVAKNIQYF; cdr3_nt: TGTGCCAGCTCACCTTCCGGGACGGTAGCCAAAAACATTCAGTACTTC
j_call: TRBJ2-3; d_call: -; clone_size: medium-sized; v_call: TRBV9; cdr3_aa: CASSVVGGPQYF; cdr3_nt: TGTGCCAGCAGCGTAGTGGGGGGTCCGCAGTATTTT
j_call: TRBJ2-7; d_call: -; clone_size: -; v_call: TRBV9; cdr3_aa: CASSVAGTTGREQYF; cdr3_nt: TGTGCCAGCAGCGTAGCGGGGACAACCGGACGGGAGCAGTACTTC
j_call: TRBJ2-3; d_call: TRBD1; clone_size: -; v_call: TRBV12-3/TRBV12-4; cdr3_aa: CASSAVQGAERDTQYF; cdr3_nt: TGTGCCAGCAGTGCCGTACAGGGGGCTGAGAGAGATACGCAGTATTTT
j_call: TRBJ2-2; d_call: TRBD2; clone_size: -; v_call: TRBV3-1; cdr3_aa: CASSLGLGNTGELFF; cdr3_nt: TGTGCCAGCAGCCTGGGACTAGGGAACACCGGGGAGCTGTTTTTT
j_call: TRBJ1-1; d_call: -; clone_size: few; v_call: TRBV20-1; cdr3_aa: CSARRLPGTEAFF; cdr3_nt: TGCAGTGCTAGGCGCTTGCCGGGGACTGAAGCTTTCTTT
j_call: TRBJ1-4; d_call: -; clone_size: many; v_call: TRBV14; cdr3_aa: CASSPSPFWGGEKLFF; cdr3_nt: TGTGCCAGCAGCCCATCACCTTTCTGGGGTGGGGAAAAACTGTTTTTT
j_call: TRBJ2-2; d_call: -; clone_size: -; v_call: TRBV5-1; cdr3_aa: CASSLLPGSSTGELFF; cdr3_nt: TGCGCCAGCAGCTTGTTGCCCGGGTCGAGCACCGGGGAGCTGTTTTTT
j_call: TRBJ1-4; d_call: -; clone_size: medium-sized; v_call: TRBV30; cdr3_aa: CAWSVPGVGEKLFF; cdr3_nt: TGTGCCTGGAGTGTACCAGGGGTCGGTGAAAAACTGTTTTTT
j_call: TRBJ2-5; d_call: -; clone_size: few; v_call: TRBV29-1; cdr3_aa: CSHREQETQYF; cdr3_nt: TGCAGCCACAGAGAACAAGAGACCCAGTACTTC
j_call: TRBJ1-1; d_call: -; clone_size: medium-sized; v_call: TRBV29-1; cdr3_aa: CSVAGRGDTEAFF; cdr3_nt: TGCAGCGTTGCGGGTAGGGGAGACACTGAAGCTTTCTTT
j_call: TRBJ2-2; d_call: -; clone_size: many; v_call: TRBV28; cdr3_aa: CASSLWARAVTGELFF; cdr3_nt: TGTGCCAGCAGTTTATGGGCCAGGGCGGTAACCGGGGAGCTGTTTTTT
j_call: TRBJ2-1; d_call: -; clone_size: -; v_call: TRBV19; cdr3_aa: CASSIYIRREQFF; cdr3_nt: TGTGCCAGTAGTATATATATTAGGCGTGAGCAGTTCTTC
j_call: TRBJ1-1; d_call: -; clone_size: -; v_call: TRBV30; cdr3_aa: CAWSRDGGEAFF; cdr3_nt: TGTGCCTGGAGTCGGGATGGAGGTGAAGCTTTCTTT
j_call: TRBJ2-3; d_call: TRBD1; clone_size: -; v_call: TRBV10-2; cdr3_aa: CASRDWPGGSTDTQYF; cdr3_nt: TGCGCCAGCAGGGACTGGCCAGGGGGAAGCACAGATACGCAGTATTTT
j_call: TRBJ2-1; d_call: -; clone_size: many; v_call: TRBV19; cdr3_aa: CASSLIGMGNEQFF; cdr3_nt: TGTGCCAGTAGTTTAATCGGGATGGGGAATGAGCAGTTCTTC
j_call: TRBJ2-3; d_call: TRBD2; clone_size: -; v_call: TRBV5-4; cdr3_aa: CASSLWTSGDTDTQYF; cdr3_nt: TGTGCCAGCAGCTTATGGACTAGCGGGGACACAGATACGCAGTATTTT
j_call: TRBJ1-2; d_call: TRBD1; clone_size: few; v_call: TRBV28; cdr3_aa: CASSYRGYGYTF; cdr3_nt: TGTGCCAGCAGCTACAGGGGCTATGGCTACACCTTC
j_call: TRBJ2-2; d_call: -; clone_size: -; v_call: TRBV5-1; cdr3_aa: CASTQTQGPGELFF; cdr3_nt: TGCGCCAGCACCCAAACCCAGGGCCCCGGGGAGCTGTTTTTT
j_call: TRBJ2-3; d_call: TRBD2; clone_size: medium-sized; v_call: TRBV10-3; cdr3_aa: CAISETKREFSHTQYF; cdr3_nt: TGTGCCATCAGTGAGACGAAGCGGGAGTTTTCACATACGCAGTATTTT
j_call: TRBJ2-1; d_call: TRBD2; clone_size: many; v_call: TRBV7-9; cdr3_aa: CASSLSSGGTYNEQFF; cdr3_nt: TGTGCCAGCAGCTTAAGCAGCGGGGGGACCTACAATGAGCAGTTCTTC
j_call: TRBJ1-1; d_call: TRBD1; clone_size: -; v_call: TRBV29-1; cdr3_aa: CRADRDTEAFF; cdr3_nt: TGCAGAGCTGACAGGGACACTGAAGCTTTCTTT
j_call: TRBJ1-6; d_call: -; clone_size: -; v_call: TRBV19; cdr3_aa: CATRDNYNSPLHF; cdr3_nt: TGTGCCACCCGGGACAACTATAATTCACCCCTCCACTTT
j_call: TRBJ1-4; d_call: -; clone_size: -; v_call: TRBV6-5; cdr3_aa: CASGQPATNEKLFF; cdr3_nt: TGTGCCAGTGGACAGCCCGCAACTAATGAAAAACTGTTTTTT
j_call: TRBJ1-2; d_call: -; clone_size: -; v_call: TRBV28; cdr3_aa: CASSPGVWYGYTF; cdr3_nt: TGTGCCAGCAGCCCGGGGGTTTGGTATGGCTACACCTTC
j_call: TRBJ2-1; d_call: -; clone_size: -; v_call: TRBV5-4; cdr3_aa: CASRFFGGDNEQFF; cdr3_nt: TGTGCCAGCAGATTTTTTGGGGGAGACAATGAGCAGTTCTTC
j_call: TRBJ2-5; d_call: TRBD2; clone_size: many; v_call: TRBV10-3; cdr3_aa: CAISAWASGGQETQYF; cdr3_nt: TGTGCCATCAGTGCCTGGGCTAGCGGGGGCCAAGAGACCCAGTACTTC
j_call: TRBJ1-2; d_call: -; clone_size: few; v_call: TRBV28; cdr3_aa: CASTPARTDYGYTF; cdr3_nt: TGTGCCAGCACTCCCGCCCGGACGGACTATGGCTACACCTTC
j_call: TRBJ2-2; d_call: -; clone_size: few; v_call: TRBV5-4; cdr3_aa: CASSSGERRNTGELFF; cdr3_nt: TGTGCCAGCAGCTCGGGGGAGCGGAGGAACACCGGGGAGCTGTTTTTT
j_call: TRBJ2-3; d_call: -; clone_size: -; v_call: TRBV12-3/TRBV12-4; cdr3_aa: CASRSWGVTQYF; cdr3_nt: TGTGCCAGCAGGTCTTGGGGCGTCACGCAGTATTTT
j_call: TRBJ2-3; d_call: -; clone_size: -; v_call: TRBV10-3; cdr3_aa: CAISAVHRRVDTQYF; cdr3_nt: TGTGCCATCAGTGCCGTCCACCGGCGGGTCGATACGCAGTATTTT
j_call: TRBJ2-5; d_call: -; clone_size: few; v_call: TRBV18; cdr3_aa: CASSPPKTGQGETQYF; cdr3_nt: TGTGCCAGCTCACCACCGAAAACAGGTCAAGGAGAGACCCAGTACTTC
j_call: TRBJ2-3; d_call: TRBD2; clone_size: large; v_call: TRBV12-3/TRBV12-4; cdr3_aa: CASSFWLAGGSEDTQYF; cdr3_nt: TGTGCCAGCAGTTTCTGGCTAGCGGGAGGGAGTGAAGATACGCAGTATTTT
j_call: TRBJ2-1; d_call: -; clone_size: -; v_call: TRBV2; cdr3_aa: CASTRGPNNEQFF; cdr3_nt: TGTGCCAGCACCAGAGGACCCAACAATGAGCAGTTCTTC
j_call: TRBJ2-6; d_call: TRBD1; clone_size: medium-sized; v_call: TRBV10-3; cdr3_aa: CAISPTGTGSSGANVLTF; cdr3_nt: TGTGCCATCAGCCCTACCGGGACAGGGAGCTCTGGGGCCAACGTCCTGACTTTC
j_call: TRBJ2-3; d_call: -; clone_size: few; v_call: TRBV20-1; cdr3_aa: CSAQTPGRPDTQYF; cdr3_nt: TGCAGTGCTCAGACCCCAGGGAGGCCAGATACGCAGTATTTT
j_call: TRBJ1-2; d_call: -; clone_size: -; v_call: TRBV24-1; cdr3_aa: CATSQQDNYGYTF; cdr3_nt: TGTGCCACCAGTCAGCAGGATAACTATGGCTACACCTTC
j_call: TRBJ2-1; d_call: TRBD2; clone_size: few; v_call: TRBV5-4; cdr3_aa: CASSLGRGGYNEQFF; cdr3_nt: TGTGCCAGCAGCCTAGGGAGGGGCGGGTACAATGAGCAGTTCTTC